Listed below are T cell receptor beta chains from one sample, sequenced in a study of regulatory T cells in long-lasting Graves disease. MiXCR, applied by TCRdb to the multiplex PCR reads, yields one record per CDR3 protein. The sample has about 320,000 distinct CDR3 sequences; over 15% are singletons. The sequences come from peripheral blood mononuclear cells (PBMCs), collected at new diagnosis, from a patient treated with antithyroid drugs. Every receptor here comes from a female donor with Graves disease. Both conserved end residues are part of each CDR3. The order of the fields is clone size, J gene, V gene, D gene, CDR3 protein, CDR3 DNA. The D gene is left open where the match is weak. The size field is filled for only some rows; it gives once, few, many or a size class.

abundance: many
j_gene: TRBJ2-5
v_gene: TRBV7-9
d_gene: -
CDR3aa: CASSSDSSKETQYF
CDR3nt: TGTGCCAGCAGCTCGGACTCCTCTAAAGAGACCCAGTACTTC

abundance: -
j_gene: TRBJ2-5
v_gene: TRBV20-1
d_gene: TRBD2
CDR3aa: CSASPSGSYQETQYF
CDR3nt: TGCAGTGCTAGCCCTAGCGGGTCGTACCAAGAGACCCAGTACTTC

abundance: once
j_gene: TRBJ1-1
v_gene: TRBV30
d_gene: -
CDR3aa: CAWSAHWANTEAFF
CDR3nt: TGTGCCTGGAGTGCACATTGGGCGAACACTGAAGCTTTCTTT

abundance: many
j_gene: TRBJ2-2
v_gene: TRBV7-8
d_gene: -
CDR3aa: CASSLGVGAAPIRTGELFF
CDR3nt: TGTGCCAGCAGCTTAGGGGTGGGGGCAGCCCCCATTCGGACCGGGGAGCTGTTTTTT

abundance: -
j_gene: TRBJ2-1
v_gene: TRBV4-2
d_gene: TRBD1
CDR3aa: CASSPLRDSNNEQFF
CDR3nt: TGTGCCAGCAGCCCCCTCCGGGACAGCAACAATGAGCAGTTCTTC

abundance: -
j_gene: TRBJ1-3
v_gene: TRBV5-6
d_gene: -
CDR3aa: CASSITVLSGNTIYF
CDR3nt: TGTGCCAGCAGCATTACCGTCCTCTCTGGAAACACCATATATTTT

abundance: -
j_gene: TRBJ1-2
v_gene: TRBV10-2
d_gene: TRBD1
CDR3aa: CASSLLPGQGWGYTF
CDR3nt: TGCGCCAGCAGTCTACTCCCGGGACAGGGCTGGGGCTACACCTTC

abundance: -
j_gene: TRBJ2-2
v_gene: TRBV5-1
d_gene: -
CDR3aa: CASSLSQGLDTGELFF
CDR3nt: TGCGCCAGCAGCTTGAGTCAGGGGCTGGACACCGGGGAGCTGTTTTTT

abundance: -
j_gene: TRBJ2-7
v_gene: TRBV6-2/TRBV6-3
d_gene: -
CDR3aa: CASSDLGLPPNEQYF
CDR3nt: TGTGCCAGCAGTGATCTGGGACTCCCTCCCAACGAGCAGTACTTC

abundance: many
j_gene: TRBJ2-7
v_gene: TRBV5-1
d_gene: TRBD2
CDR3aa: CASSLGSSGTEQYF
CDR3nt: TGCGCCAGCAGCTTGGGATCCAGCGGGACCGAGCAGTACTTC

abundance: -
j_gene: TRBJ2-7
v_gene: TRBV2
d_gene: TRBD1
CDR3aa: CASIPPGTGYEQYF
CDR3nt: TGTGCCAGCATCCCCCCCGGGACAGGCTACGAGCAGTACTTC

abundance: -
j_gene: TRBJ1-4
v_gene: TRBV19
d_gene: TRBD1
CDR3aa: CANSRTGYNEKLFF
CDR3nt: TGTGCCAATAGCCGGACAGGTTATAATGAAAAACTGTTTTTT

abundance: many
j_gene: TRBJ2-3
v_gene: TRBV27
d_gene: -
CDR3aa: CASSPRGASSTDTQYF
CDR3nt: TGTGCCAGCAGTCCTCGTGGGGCCTCTAGCACAGATACGCAGTATTTT

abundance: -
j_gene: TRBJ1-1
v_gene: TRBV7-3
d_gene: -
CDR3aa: CASSLTTGRIFF
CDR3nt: TGTGCCAGCAGCTTAACGACAGGAAGGATTTTCTTT

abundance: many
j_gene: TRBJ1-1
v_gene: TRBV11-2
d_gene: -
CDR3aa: CASRTGPEAFF
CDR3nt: TGTGCCAGCAGGACGGGACCCGAAGCTTTCTTT

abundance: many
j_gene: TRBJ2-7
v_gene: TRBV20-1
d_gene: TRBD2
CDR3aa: CSARGGEGRKEQYF
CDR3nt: TGCAGTGCTAGGGGGGGGGAGGGCCGTAAAGAGCAGTACTTC

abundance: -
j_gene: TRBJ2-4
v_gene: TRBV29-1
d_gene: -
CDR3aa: CSVEWAARPKNIQYF
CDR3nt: TGCAGCGTTGAATGGGCAGCAAGACCTAAAAACATTCAGTACTTC

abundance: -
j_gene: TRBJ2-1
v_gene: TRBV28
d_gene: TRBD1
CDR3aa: CASSQPGTGRDEQFF
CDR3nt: TGTGCCAGCAGTCAACCCGGGACAGGGAGGGATGAGCAGTTCTTC

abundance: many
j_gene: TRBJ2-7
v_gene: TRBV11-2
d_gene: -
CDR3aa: CASSPYYEQYF
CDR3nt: TGTGCCAGCAGCCCGTACTACGAGCAGTACTTC

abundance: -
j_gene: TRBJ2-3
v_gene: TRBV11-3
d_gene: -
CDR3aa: CASSRYGEASTDTQYF
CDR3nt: TGTGCCAGCAGCCGATACGGGGAGGCTAGCACAGATACGCAGTATTTT

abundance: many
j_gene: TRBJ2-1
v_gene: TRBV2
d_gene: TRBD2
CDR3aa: CASSATSGRGFSYNEQFF
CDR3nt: TGTGCCAGCAGTGCGACTAGCGGGAGGGGGTTCTCCTACAATGAGCAGTTCTTC

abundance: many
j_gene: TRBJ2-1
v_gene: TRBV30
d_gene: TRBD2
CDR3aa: CAWSSRLANEQFF
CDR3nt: TGTGCCTGGAGTTCCCGACTAGCCAATGAGCAGTTCTTC